Reported below is one T cell receptor (beta chain). This clone was counted only a few times. It has no known antigen specificity. No quality values exist for individual bases; no much larger clone is one base distant. The sample contains more than one DNA sequence encoding this CDR3. The data were taken from a study of blood T cell repertoires in COVID-19 (dated by TCRdb to 2018 to 2020). For the study in its entirety: Samples covering the acute and convalescent phases of COVID-19 were provided by collaborators in the United States, Italy and Spain. The prospective study material was composed of cDNA or gDNA derived from T cells, B-cell-depleted T cells, or PBMCs. The dataset comprised deeply sampled blood TCRbeta repertoires from subjects exposed to, actively infected with, or recovered from COVID-19. The repertoires were released in a freely available public database meant as a resource for research on the immune response to SARS-CoV-2. Samples were obtained from the ongoing ImmuneRACE study (first 160 participants) and from over 1,000 subjects provided by 6 global collaborators. Sample metadata almost always included a de-identified subject ID, COVID-19 status, age in years and sex. Where available, HLA class I and class II types were taken from metadata supplied by the sample provider and were not determined by assay-based typing. Points the paper makes about the study in general: Clinical and demographic metadata were provided uncurated, with the amount varying by source and participant.

Each collaborating institution followed its own protocols to collect whole blood in K2EDTA tubes. For TCRbeta analysis, collaborator samples were shipped as frozen whole blood, as isolated PBMCs, or as DNA extracted from either sample type. TCRbeta CDR3 regions were amplified from genomic DNA using the immunoSEQ Assay, a bias-controlled multiplex PCR. As for the authors' bioinformatics: Nucleated cell counts per sample were estimated from amplification of reference gene primers within the assay. To quantify the absolute abundance of each unique TCRbeta CDR3 rearrangement, sequence reads were collapsed and filtered. For each sample, productive Simpson clonality was calculated as the square root of Simpson's diversity index over productive rearrangements. TCRdb took over this immuneACCESS table, retaining in-frame rearrangements with V and J assigned. Such tables are incomplete; in checked studies, under half of the missing clones stem from an unresolved V gene, and the remainder is unexplained. That table supplies the V and J calls and clone size; D and trimming were determined from the DNA. This sample is represented by tens of thousands of clones; approximately 81% of them were singletons. Of the sample, around 15% falls within the top ten clones.

V sheds 0 bases and J sheds 3 bases, leaving 8 bases between their ends. The CDR3 numbers 14 residues from cysteine through phenylalanine. Only the CDR3 part of the read is kept: 42 bases, read in frame from the first base. According to the germline V gene, CDR1 reads SGHRS and CDR2 reads YFSETQ. This clonotype was sampled from a woman aged 70 to 79 with acute or convalescent COVID-19. The sequence joins TRBV5-1 to TRBJ2-3; matching of 6 bases hints at TRBD1 as the D gene. Sequenced sample: peripheral blood. The DNA sequence reads TGCGCCAGCAGCTTGGCGCAGGGGACAGATACGCAGTATTTT. Its protein is CASSLAQGTDTQYF.